This TCR beta chain is drawn from a study of cytomegalovirus exposure and HLA in healthy donors. Whole-study results and caveats: Donors were assumed by presence/absence analyses to have roughly uniform sequencing depth.

It was with 60 Vbeta and 13 Jbeta primers that the PCR ran. This table comes from immunoSEQ multiplex PCR, and its TCRdb copy is limited to in-frame clones, with some not included. The sample holds 70,000 to 85,000 clones. Germline CDR1 SGHRS, CDR2 YFSETQ. CDR3 size: 17 residues. Unmatched junction bases numbered 11, after V lost 3 bases and J lost 3 bases. Points on this clone: No antigen is known for it.

The sample comprised PBMCs. The TCR sequence derives from a female donor in good health and CMV-seropositive. V gene TRBV5-1 combines with J gene TRBJ2-1; TRBD2 agrees at 8 bases. CDR3 protein: CASSSTSGTRVYNEQFF. The CDR3 DNA reads TGCGCCAGCAGCTCGACCTCCGGGACTAGGGTCTACAATGAGCAGTTCTTC. Variable domain in full (rest from reference TRBV5-1 and TRBJ2-1): KAGVTQTPRYLIKTRGQQVTLSCSPISGHRSVSWYQQTPGQGLQFLFEYFSETQRNKGNFPGRFSGRQFSNSRSEMNVSTLELGDSALYLCASSSTSGTRVYNEQFFGPGTRLTVL.